The clone carrying this TCR beta chain was observed a few times. As yet, its antigen is unknown. PCR employed 60 Vbeta and 13 Jbeta primers. Generated by immunoSEQ multiplex PCR, the TCRdb table keeps only in-frame clones and is missing some. The table lists roughly 170,000 clones, roughly 86% of them singletons. This CDR3 spans 15 amino acids. Germline V gene data show CDR1 as SGHKS and CDR2 as YYEKEE (reference sequence). V was pared by 3 bases and J by 6 bases, with 7 bases of the junction left unmatched. Healthy individuals who donated bone marrow served as the donors. These data are taken from a study of cytomegalovirus exposure and HLA in healthy donors. General study findings and limits: Clonal expansion, a later analysis showed, was greater in HLA-associated TCR beta chains than in equally common others. The authors considered a cluster of highly shared sequence variants likely to be a sequencing artifact. Generally TCR sequences proved uncommon, though certain public TCRs appeared in numerous donors.

This sequence joins TRBV5-5 and TRBJ1-4, with TRBD1 matching 8 bases. The clonotype comes from a girl between 10 and 17 years old in good health and CMV-seropositive. Sequencing used PBMCs. The CDR3, as DNA: TGTGCCAGCAGCTCGGGGGTACAGGGGGATGAAAAACTGTTTTTT. This gives the protein CASSSGVQGDEKLFF.